This TCR beta chain comes out of a study of T and B cells in COVID-19 patients. General study results and limits: There were thousands of TCR clusters exclusive to the recovered cohort, approximately 34 with low generation probability.

Ten or more counts support this clonotype. Its matching antigen is unknown. From blood, roughly 250-500 ng of genomic DNA served as TRB template. Multiplex PCR with BIOMED2 TRB-A/B primer pools amplified TRB rearrangements. TCRdb reprocessed the multiplex PCR reads via MiXCR and lists one record per CDR3 protein. Of 20,000 to 25,000 distinct CDR3 sequences in the sample, over 25% were seen once. The sequenced material came from blood. The receptor comes from a human donor who had recovered from COVID-19.

CDR3 residues: CASSWTGVAYEQYF. CDR3 sequence (DNA): TGTGCCAGCAGCTGGACAGGGGTAGCGTACGAGCAGTACTTC. The chain joins TRBV5-5 to TRBJ2-7, with TRBD1 identical over 9 bases. CDR1 SGHKS and CDR2 YYEKEE come from the germline V gene (reference sequence). J was trimmed by 4 bases and V by 3 bases; bases with no gene match: 5. This CDR3 contains 14 residues.